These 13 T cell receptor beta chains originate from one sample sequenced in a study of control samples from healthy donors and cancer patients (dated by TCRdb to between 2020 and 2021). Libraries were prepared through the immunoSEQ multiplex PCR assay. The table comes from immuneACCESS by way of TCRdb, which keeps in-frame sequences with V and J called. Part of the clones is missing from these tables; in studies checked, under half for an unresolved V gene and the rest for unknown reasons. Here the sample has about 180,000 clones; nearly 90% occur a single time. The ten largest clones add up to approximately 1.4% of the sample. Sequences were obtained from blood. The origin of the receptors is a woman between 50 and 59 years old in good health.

The CDR3 DNA reads as TGTGCCAGCAGCCAGGGGTCACGAGCTTTCTTT. This sequence encodes CASSQGSRAFF. The V and J genes are TRBV3-1 (or the pseudogene TRBV3-2) and TRBJ1-1, with D unresolved. Germline CDR1 LGHDT, CDR2 YNNKEL (reference sequence). The CDR3 has 11 amino acids. V lost 3 bases to trimming and J lost 10 bases, with 9 bases between them.

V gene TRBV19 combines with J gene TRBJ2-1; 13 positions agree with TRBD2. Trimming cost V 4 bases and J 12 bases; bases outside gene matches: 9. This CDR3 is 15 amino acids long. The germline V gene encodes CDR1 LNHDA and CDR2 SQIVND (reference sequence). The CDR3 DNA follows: TGTGCCAGTAGTACGCAACTAGCGGGGGGGCAGGGGCAGTTCTTC. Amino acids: CASSTQLAGGQGQFF.

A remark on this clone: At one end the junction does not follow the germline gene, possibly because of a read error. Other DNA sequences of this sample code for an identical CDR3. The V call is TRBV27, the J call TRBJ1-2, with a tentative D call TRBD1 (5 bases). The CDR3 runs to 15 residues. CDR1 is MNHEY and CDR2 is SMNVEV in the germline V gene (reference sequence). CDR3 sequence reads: CASSSLGAGGYGYTF. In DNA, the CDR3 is TGTGCCAGCAGTTCCCTCGGGGCCGGCGGCTATGGTTACACCTTC.

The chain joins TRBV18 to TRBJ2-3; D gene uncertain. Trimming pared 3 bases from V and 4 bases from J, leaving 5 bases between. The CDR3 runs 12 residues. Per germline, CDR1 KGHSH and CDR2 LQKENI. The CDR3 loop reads CASSPLADTQYF. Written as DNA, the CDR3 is TGTGCCAGCTCACCCCTCGCAGATACGCAGTATTTT.

CDR3 DNA sequence: TGTGCCAGCAGCCCGGGGGGGGGCTACACCTTC. Protein sequence: CASSPGGGYTF. The chain links TRBV4-2 to TRBJ1-2, with D possibly TRBD1 on 5 matching bases. Germline V CDR1 and CDR2: LGHNA, YNFKEQ. Trimming pared 4 bases from V and 8 bases from J, leaving 8 bases between. CDR3 length equals 11 residues.

The CDR3 DNA follows: TGTGCCAGCAGCTTGGGCACAGCTTTCCAAGAGACCCAGTACTTC. This gives the protein CASSLGTAFQETQYF. This chain joins TRBV5-5 and TRBJ2-5; D gene uncertain. Trimming left V 0 bases short and J 1 base short, with 10 bases between. This CDR3 spans 15 amino acids. CDR1 and CDR2 from the germline V gene are SGHKS and YYEKEE (reference sequence).

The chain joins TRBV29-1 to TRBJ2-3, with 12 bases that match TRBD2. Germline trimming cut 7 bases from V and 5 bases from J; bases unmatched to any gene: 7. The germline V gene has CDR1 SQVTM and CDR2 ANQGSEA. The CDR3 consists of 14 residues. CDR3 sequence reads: CSGSTSGRGDTQYF. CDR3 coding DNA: TGCAGCGGATCGACTAGCGGGAGAGGAGATACGCAGTATTTT.

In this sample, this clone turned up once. The CDR3 protein is CASSHSALGDQPQHF. CDR3 DNA: TGTGCCAGCAGCCATTCGGCCCTTGGAGATCAGCCCCAGCATTTT. The chain employs TRBV3-1 (or the pseudogene TRBV3-2) and TRBJ1-5; D gene unclear. The length of the CDR3 is 15 residues. CDR1 is LGHDT, CDR2 YNNKEL, per germline (reference sequence). The V gene lost 3 bases and the J gene lost 5 bases, with 14 bases spanning the gap.

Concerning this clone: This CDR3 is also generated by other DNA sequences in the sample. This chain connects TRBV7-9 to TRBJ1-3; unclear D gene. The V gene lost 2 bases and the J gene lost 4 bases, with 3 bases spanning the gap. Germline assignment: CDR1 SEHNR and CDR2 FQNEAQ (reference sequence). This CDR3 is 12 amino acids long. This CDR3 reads CASSLSGNTIYF. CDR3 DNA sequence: TGTGCCAGCAGCTTATCAGGAAACACCATATATTTT.

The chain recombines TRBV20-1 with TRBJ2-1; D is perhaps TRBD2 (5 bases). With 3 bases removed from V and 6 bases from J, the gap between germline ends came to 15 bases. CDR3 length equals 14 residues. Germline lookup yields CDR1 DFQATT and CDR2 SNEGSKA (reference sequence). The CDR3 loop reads CSASLRSGSNEQFF. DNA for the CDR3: TGCAGTGCTAGTCTCCGATCGGGGTCCAATGAGCAGTTCTTC.

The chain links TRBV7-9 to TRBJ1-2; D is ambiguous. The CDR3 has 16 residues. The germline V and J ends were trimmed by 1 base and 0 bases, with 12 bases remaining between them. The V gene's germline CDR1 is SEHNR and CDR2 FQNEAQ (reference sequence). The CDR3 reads CASSLVPIPANYGYTF. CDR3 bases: TGTGCCAGCAGCTTAGTCCCGATTCCAGCTAACTATGGCTACACCTTC.

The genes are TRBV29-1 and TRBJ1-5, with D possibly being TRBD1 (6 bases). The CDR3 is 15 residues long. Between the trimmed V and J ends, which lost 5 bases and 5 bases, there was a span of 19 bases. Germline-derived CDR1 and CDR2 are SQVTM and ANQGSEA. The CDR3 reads CSVTETGYRDQPQHF. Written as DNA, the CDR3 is TGCAGCGTTACAGAAACAGGGTATAGGGATCAGCCCCAGCATTTT.

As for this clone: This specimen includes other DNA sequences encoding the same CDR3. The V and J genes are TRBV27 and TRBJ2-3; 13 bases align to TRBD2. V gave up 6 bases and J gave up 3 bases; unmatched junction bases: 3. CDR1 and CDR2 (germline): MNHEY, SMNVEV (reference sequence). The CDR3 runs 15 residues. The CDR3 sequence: CASRTLAGGTDTQYF. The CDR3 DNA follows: TGTGCCAGCAGAACACTAGCGGGAGGGACAGATACGCAGTATTTT.